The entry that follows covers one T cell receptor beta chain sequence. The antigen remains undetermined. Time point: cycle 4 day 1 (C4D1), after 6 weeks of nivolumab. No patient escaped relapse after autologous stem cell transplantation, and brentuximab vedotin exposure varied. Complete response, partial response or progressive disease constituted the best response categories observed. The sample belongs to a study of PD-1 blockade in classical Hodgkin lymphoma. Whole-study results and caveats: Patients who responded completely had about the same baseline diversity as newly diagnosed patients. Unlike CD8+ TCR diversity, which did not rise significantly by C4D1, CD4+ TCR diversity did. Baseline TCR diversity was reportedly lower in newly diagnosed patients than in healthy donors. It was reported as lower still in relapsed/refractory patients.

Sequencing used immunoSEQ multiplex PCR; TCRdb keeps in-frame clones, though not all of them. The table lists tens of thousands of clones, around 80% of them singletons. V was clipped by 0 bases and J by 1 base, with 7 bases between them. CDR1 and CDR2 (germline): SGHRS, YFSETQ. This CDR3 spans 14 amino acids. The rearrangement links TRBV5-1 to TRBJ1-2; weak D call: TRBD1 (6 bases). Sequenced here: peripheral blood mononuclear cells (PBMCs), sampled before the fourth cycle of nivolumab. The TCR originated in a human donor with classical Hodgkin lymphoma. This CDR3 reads CASSLVDSNYGYTF. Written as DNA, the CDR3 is TGCGCCAGCAGCTTGGTGGACAGTAACTATGGCTACACCTTC.